The text below deals with one TCR beta chain. Its antigen is unidentified. The data were taken from a study of CD8 T cells in ankylosing spondylitis. Overall study results and limits: Disease-linked clones reportedly showed significant enrichment in matched ankylosing spondylitis synovial fluid. Clones linked to the disease showed a CD8+ phenotype. They occurred at relatively low frequencies in peripheral blood. Earlier authors reported some of these motif variants in reactive arthritis synovial fluid and blood. Characteristic of ankylosing spondylitis blood, it appeared, was a TCR beta motif comprising several highly homologous variants.

TCR beta libraries were made by quantitative 5'-RACE with molecular barcodes. In TCRdb, the 5' RACE reads were re-called with MiXCR into one record per CDR3 protein. This table has some 700,000 distinct CDR3 sequences, roughly 19% appearing once. This TCR came from a male donor with ankylosing spondylitis. Sequencing input: blood, either unsorted or a sorted T cell fraction (not recorded which).

CDR3 in amino acids: CSAGGSGAGETQYF. The CDR3, as DNA: TGCAGTGCTGGGGGGTCGGGAGCCGGGGAGACCCAGTACTTC. The J gene is TRBJ2-5, the V gene TRBV20-1; a weak D match, TRBD2 (6 bases). V was shortened by 5 bases and J by 5 bases, with 18 bases between the two germline ends. The CDR3 loop spans 14 amino acids. Germline loops: CDR1 DFQATT, CDR2 SNEGSKA (reference sequence).